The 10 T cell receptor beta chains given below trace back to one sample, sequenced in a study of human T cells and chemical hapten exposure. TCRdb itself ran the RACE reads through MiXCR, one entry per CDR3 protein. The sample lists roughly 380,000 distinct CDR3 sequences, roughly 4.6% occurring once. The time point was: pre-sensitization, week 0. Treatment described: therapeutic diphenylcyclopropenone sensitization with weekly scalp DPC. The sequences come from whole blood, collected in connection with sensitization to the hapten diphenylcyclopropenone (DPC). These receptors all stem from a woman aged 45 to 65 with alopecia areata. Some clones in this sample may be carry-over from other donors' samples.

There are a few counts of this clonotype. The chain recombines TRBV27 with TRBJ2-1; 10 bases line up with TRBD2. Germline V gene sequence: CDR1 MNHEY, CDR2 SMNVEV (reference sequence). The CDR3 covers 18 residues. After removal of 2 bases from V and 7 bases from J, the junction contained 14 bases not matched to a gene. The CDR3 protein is CASSLTPPASGRGNEQFF. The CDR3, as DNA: TGTGCCAGCAGTTTAACCCCTCCGGCTAGCGGGAGAGGGAATGAGCAGTTCTTC.

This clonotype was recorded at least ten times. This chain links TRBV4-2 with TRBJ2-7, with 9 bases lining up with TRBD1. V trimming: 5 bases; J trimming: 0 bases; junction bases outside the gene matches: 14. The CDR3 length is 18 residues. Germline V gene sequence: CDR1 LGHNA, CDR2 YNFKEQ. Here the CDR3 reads CASSNTGTGYSSSYEQYF. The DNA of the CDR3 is TGTGCCAGCAGCAACACAGGGACAGGGTACTCTAGCTCCTACGAGCAGTACTTC.

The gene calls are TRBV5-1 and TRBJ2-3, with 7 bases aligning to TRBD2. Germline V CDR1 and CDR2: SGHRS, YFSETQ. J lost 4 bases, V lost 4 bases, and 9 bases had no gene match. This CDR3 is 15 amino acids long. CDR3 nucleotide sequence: TGCGCCAGCAGCACCAGCGGGGCCTTTTCAGATACGCAGTATTTT. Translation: CASSTSGAFSDTQYF.

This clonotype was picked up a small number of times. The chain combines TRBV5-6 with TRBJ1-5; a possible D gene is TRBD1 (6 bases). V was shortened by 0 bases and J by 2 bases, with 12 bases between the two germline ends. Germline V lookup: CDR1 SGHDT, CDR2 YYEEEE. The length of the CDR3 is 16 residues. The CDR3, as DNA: TGTGCCAGCAGCTTGGCCAGGGGCCAAGGCAATCAGCCCCAGCATTTT. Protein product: CASSLARGQGNQPQHF.

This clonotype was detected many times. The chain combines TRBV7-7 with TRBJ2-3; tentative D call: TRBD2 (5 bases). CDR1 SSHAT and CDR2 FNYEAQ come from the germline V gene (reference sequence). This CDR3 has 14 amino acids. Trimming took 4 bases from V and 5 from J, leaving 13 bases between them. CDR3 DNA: TGTGCCAGCAGCTCGAGTAGGGCGGGAGATACGCAGTATTTT. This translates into CASSSSRAGDTQYF.

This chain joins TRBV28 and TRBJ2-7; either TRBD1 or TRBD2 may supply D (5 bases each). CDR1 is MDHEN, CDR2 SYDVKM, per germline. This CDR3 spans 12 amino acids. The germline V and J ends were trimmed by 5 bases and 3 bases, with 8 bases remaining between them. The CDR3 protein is CASSMGVYEQYF. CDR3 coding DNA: TGTGCCAGCAGTATGGGGGTCTACGAGCAGTACTTC.

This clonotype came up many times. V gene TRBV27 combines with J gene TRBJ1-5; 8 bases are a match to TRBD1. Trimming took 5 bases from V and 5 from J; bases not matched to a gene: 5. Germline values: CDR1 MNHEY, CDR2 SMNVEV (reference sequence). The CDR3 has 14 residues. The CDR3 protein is CASSPQGGDQPQHF. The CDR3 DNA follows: TGTGCCAGCAGTCCACAGGGGGGGGATCAGCCCCAGCATTTT.

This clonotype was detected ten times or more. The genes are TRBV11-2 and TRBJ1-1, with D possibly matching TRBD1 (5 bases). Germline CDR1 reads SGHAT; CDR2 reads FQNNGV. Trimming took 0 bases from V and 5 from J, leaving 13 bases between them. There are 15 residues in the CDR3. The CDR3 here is CASSLEAGGRTEAFF. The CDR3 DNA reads TGTGCCAGCAGCTTAGAAGCGGGGGGGAGGACTGAAGCTTTCTTT.

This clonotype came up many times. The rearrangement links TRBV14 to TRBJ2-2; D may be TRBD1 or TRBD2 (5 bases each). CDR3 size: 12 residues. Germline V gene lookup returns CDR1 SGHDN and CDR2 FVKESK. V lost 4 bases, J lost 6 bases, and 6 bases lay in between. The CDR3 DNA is TGTGCCAGCAGCCGAGGGGCCGGGGAGCTGTTTTTT. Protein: CASSRGAGELFF.

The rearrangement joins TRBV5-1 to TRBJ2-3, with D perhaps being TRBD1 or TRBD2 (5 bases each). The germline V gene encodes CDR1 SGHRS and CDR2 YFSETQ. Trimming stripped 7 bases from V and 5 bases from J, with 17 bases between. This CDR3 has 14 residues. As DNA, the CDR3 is TGCGCCAGCGGGACCCCGCTTGATGGAGATACGCAGTATTTT. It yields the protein CASGTPLDGDTQYF. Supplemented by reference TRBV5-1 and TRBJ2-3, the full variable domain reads KAGVTQTPRYLIKTRGQQVTLSCSPISGHRSVSWYQQTPGQGLQFLFEYFSETQRNKGNFPGRFSGRQFSNSRSEMNVSTLELGDSALYLCASGTPLDGDTQYFGPGTRLTVL.